This T cell receptor beta chain emerged from a study of metastatic and nonmetastatic thyroid tumors. Turning to the study itself: Patients with malignant and benign thyroid disease provided blood and tumor or nodule tissue, whose repertoires were compared.

Original analysis: Construction of a distant-metastasis classifier for papillary thyroid cancer relied on CDR3 differences across clinicopathological groups. MiXCR re-clonotyped the PCR reads for TCRdb. The V and J calls follow TCRdb's processing rather than the paper's. The data hold about 40,000 clones, with about a sixth observed a single time. The V gene end was trimmed by 0 bases and the J gene end by 4 bases; junction bases not matched to a gene: 2. The length of the CDR3 is 14 residues. CDR1 is SGHRS and CDR2 is YFSETQ in the germline V gene. This clone was picked up many times. Patients had received no treatment of any kind before thyroid surgery.

The sample comprised blood. The gene calls are TRBV5-1 and TRBJ2-3; 7 bases match TRBD1. This TCR came from a female donor with papillary thyroid cancer or a benign thyroid nodule (not recorded which). Some clones in this sample may be carry-over from other donors' samples. CDR3 DNA: TGCGCCAGCAGCTTGGCCGACAGGGCAGATACGCAGTATTTT. This encodes CASSLADRADTQYF.